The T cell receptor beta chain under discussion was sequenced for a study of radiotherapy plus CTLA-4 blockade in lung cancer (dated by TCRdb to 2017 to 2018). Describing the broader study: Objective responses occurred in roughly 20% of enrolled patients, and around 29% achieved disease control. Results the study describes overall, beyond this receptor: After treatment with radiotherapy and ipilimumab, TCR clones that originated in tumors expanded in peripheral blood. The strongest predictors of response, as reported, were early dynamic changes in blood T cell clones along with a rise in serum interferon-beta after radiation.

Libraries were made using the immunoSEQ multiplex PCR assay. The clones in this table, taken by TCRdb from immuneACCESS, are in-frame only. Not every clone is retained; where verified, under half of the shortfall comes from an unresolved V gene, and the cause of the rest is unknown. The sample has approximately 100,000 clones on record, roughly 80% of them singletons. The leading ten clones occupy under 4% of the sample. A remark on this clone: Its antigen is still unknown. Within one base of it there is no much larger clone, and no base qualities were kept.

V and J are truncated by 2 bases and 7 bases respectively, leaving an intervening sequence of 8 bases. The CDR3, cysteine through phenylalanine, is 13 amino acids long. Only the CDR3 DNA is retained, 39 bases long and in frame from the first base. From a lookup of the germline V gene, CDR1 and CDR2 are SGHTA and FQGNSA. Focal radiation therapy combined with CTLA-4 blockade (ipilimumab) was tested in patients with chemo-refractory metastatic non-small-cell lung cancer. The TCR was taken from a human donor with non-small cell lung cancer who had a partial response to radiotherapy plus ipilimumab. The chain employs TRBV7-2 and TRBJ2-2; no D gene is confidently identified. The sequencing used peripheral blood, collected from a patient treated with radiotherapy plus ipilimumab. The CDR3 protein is CASSLNYRGELFF. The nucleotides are TGTGCCAGCAGCTTAAATTATCGCGGGGAGCTGTTTTTT.